This passage covers 4 T cell receptor beta chains from one sample sequenced in a study of T cell clusters in autoimmune cytopenias. TRB was amplified by touch-down multiplex PCR, primer pools A and B combined. TCRdb reprocessed the multiplex PCR reads, keeping one entry per CDR3 protein, no DNA. In all, the sample yields some 6,200 distinct CDR3 sequences. TRB amplification used approximately 250 ng of peripheral blood genomic DNA. These same data were also listed under a study on T cell repertoires in aging, cancer and after chemotherapy.

Sequencing was carried out using peripheral blood. The source is a human donor in good health.

This clonotype is identified as medium-sized from frequency. V gene TRBV27 combines with J gene TRBJ2-1; TCRdb's D call of TRBD1 is untestable without DNA. The CDR3 totals 13 residues. CDR1 is MNHEY and CDR2 is SMNVEV in the germline V gene (reference sequence). This CDR3 reads CASRWDAYNEQFF.

The rearrangement links TRBV7-6 to TRBJ1-1; TCRdb picks TRBD1, but there is no DNA to check that call. This CDR3 is built from 16 residues. Germline V gene lookup returns CDR1 SGHVS and CDR2 FNYEAQ. CDR3 residues: CASSQIEQGKNTEAFF.

This clonotype ranks as medium-sized (0.01 to 0.1%) in terms of frequency. The chain is built from TRBV29-1 and TRBJ2-2; as DNA is missing, the TRBD1 call by TCRdb cannot be tested. The CDR3 runs 13 residues. The V gene's germline CDR1 is SQVTM and CDR2 ANQGSEA. The CDR3: CSAVGGGTGELFF.

This rearrangement joins TRBV20-1 to TRBJ2-3. This CDR3 is built from 12 residues. Germline CDR1 and CDR2: DFQATT and SNEGSKA (reference sequence). The CDR3 protein is CSAGLATDTQYF.